Presented here are 18 T cell receptor beta chains from one specimen sequenced in a study of OX40 agonist ivuxolimab in advanced cancers. The method was immunoSEQ multiplex PCR; TCRdb's version includes in-frame clones alone and lacks a portion of them. The sample gives fewer than 85,000 clones, just under 85% of which show up once; 1.5% to 2% is in the top ten. This sample comprised CD4+ or CD8+ T cells sorted from blood, obtained in a trial of the OX40 agonist ivuxolimab. These receptors came from an adult with an advanced solid tumor such as melanoma, head and neck, liver or kidney cancer.

This clone has only a few counts. The V call is TRBV5-5, the J call TRBJ2-7; 13 bases line up with TRBD2. V trimming: 1 base; J trimming: 5 bases; junction bases outside the gene matches: 9. The CDR3 covers 17 residues. CDR1 and CDR2 from the germline V gene are SGHKS and YYEKEE (reference sequence). This CDR3 is CASSLRTSGRTPHEQYF. The CDR3 DNA follows: TGTGCCAGCAGCTTGAGGACTAGCGGGAGAACACCCCACGAGCAGTACTTC.

With regard to this clone: Germline and junction disagree at one end, which may indicate a read error. The rearrangement joins TRBV7-9 to TRBJ1-2; perhaps TRBD1 as D (5 bases). Looked up from germline, CDR1 is SEHNR and CDR2 is FQNEAQ (reference sequence). This CDR3 comprises 12 residues. CDR3 sequence: CASSLLYGGFFF. The CDR3 DNA reads TGTGCCAGCAGCTTACTATACGGGGGTTTTTTCTTC.

The chain recombines TRBV28 with TRBJ2-7; possible D gene TRBD2, 7 bases. The V and J ends lost 3 bases and 2 bases respectively, with 11 bases between them. The CDR3 has 14 residues. Germline CDR1 reads MDHEN; CDR2 reads SYDVKM. In DNA form, the CDR3 reads TGTGCCAGCAGTTTTGGGGGGGCAACCTACGAGCAGTACTTC. Translation gives CASSFGGATYEQYF.

The rearrangement uses TRBV30 and TRBJ2-7; tentative D call: TRBD1 (6 bases). The germline CDR1 and CDR2 sequences are GTSNPN and SVGIG (reference sequence). The CDR3 extends over 14 amino acids. The V end lost 4 bases, the J end lost 2 bases, and 15 bases lay between the germline ends. CDR3 in amino acids: CAWTKVGATYEQYF. The DNA for the CDR3 is TGTGCCTGGACCAAGGTGGGGGCCACCTACGAGCAGTACTTC.

A remark on this clone: The junction departs from germline at one end; a sequencing error may be responsible. The V gene is TRBV5-4, the J gene TRBJ2-5, with D perhaps TRBD2 (5 bases). Germline loops: CDR1 SGHNT, CDR2 YYREEE (reference sequence). The CDR3 loop spans 16 amino acids. The CDR3 nucleotides are TGCGCCAGCAGCCAAGATGGAAGGAGGAACCAAGAGACCCAGTACTTC. It translates to CASSQDGRRNQETQYF.

V is TRBV5-1 and J is TRBJ2-7; TRBD1 matches at 8 bases. V shed 0 bases, J shed 7 bases, and the junction held 12 bases outside the gene matches. This CDR3 has 16 amino acids. CDR1 and CDR2 from the germline V gene are SGHRS and YFSETQ. The CDR3 protein is CASSLVDAGGLREQYF. The CDR3 region has the DNA TGCGCCAGCAGCTTGGTCGACGCAGGGGGCCTGAGGGAGCAGTACTTC.

The chain joins TRBV4-2 to TRBJ2-4, with TRBD1 identical over 7 bases. Germline values: CDR1 LGHNA, CDR2 YNFKEQ. V lost 0 bases, J lost 8 bases, and 13 bases stayed unmatched. This CDR3 is built from 17 residues. CDR3: CASSQDGDRSNWDIQYF. CDR3 nucleotides: TGTGCCAGCAGCCAAGATGGGGACAGATCCAATTGGGACATTCAGTACTTC.

V and J are TRBV10-1 and TRBJ1-4; 8 bases fit TRBD1. The V segment lost 7 bases and the J segment 6 bases; nucleotides outside the gene matches: 7. Per the germline V gene, CDR1 is WNHNN and CDR2 is SYGVQD (reference sequence). CDR3 size: 14 residues. The CDR3 DNA is TGCGCCAGCAACGGACAGGGTGATTATGAAAAACTGTTTTTT. Translating gives CASNGQGDYEKLFF.

V and J are TRBV5-4 and TRBJ2-1, with TRBD2 as a possible D gene (6 bases). Per germline, CDR1 SGHNT and CDR2 YYREEE (reference sequence). Deletions cut 4 bases from V and 8 bases from J, with 10 bases between. This CDR3 comprises 12 residues. The CDR3: CASSGGSHEQFF. CDR3 sequence (DNA): TGTGCCAGCAGCGGGGGGTCCCATGAGCAGTTCTTC.

The chain joins TRBV6-5 to TRBJ1-5, with D possibly being TRBD1 (5 bases). The CDR3 loop spans 14 amino acids. Germline assignment: CDR1 MNHEY and CDR2 SVGAGI. V gave up 0 bases and J gave up 7 bases, with 10 bases separating them. In DNA, the CDR3 is TGTGCCAGCAGTTACTCGAATGAGGGGCAGCCCCAGCATTTT. Protein: CASSYSNEGQPQHF.

V is TRBV19 and J is TRBJ2-5, with 10 bases matching TRBD1. The length of the CDR3 is 15 residues. CDR1 LNHDA and CDR2 SQIVND come from the germline V gene (reference sequence). V gave up 5 bases and J gave up 4 bases; unmatched junction bases: 7. DNA of the CDR3: TGTGCCAGTAGTCCTTCGGGGACAGGGGTAGAGACCCAGTACTTC. Its translation is CASSPSGTGVETQYF.

V and J are TRBV19 and TRBJ1-4; 7 nucleotides line up with TRBD1. This CDR3 contains 14 residues. CDR1 is LNHDA, CDR2 SQIVND, per germline (reference sequence). Trimming removed 3 bases from V and 11 bases from J; junction bases left unmatched: 9. The CDR3 coding sequence is TGTGCCAGTAGTATCTCCGAGACAGGGTGGAAACTGTTTTTT. Translation: CASSISETGWKLFF.

The chain is built from TRBV30 and TRBJ1-5; tentatively, D is TRBD1 (5 bases). CDR1 and CDR2 from the germline V gene are GTSNPN and SVGIG (reference sequence). The CDR3 contains 15 residues. Trimming left V 2 bases short and J 0 bases short, with 11 bases between. In nucleotides, the CDR3 is TGTGCCTGGAGTCATGACAGAGATAGCAATCAGCCCCAGCATTTT. The encoded protein is CAWSHDRDSNQPQHF.

J is TRBJ1-2 and V is TRBV5-4; tentative D call: TRBD1 (5 bases). Trimming took off 0 bases at V and 6 bases at J, with 9 bases between the two ends. This CDR3 contains 13 residues. Germline assignment: CDR1 SGHNT and CDR2 YYREEE (reference sequence). DNA of the CDR3: TGTGCCAGCAGCTTGGAACAGGCTGATGGCTACACCTTC. Its translation: CASSLEQADGYTF. Full variable domain (outside the CDR3, taken from reference TRBV5-4 and TRBJ1-2): ETGVTQSPTHLIKTRGQQVTLRCSSQSGHNTVSWYQQALGQGPQFIFQYYREEENGRGNFPPRFSGLQFPNYSSELNVNALELDDSALYLCASSLEQADGYTFGSGTRLTVV.

This sequence joins TRBV6-5 and TRBJ1-2; D perhaps matches TRBD1 (5 bases). The CDR3 is 14 amino acids. Trimming stripped 4 bases from V and 1 base from J, with 10 bases between. CDR1 and CDR2 (germline): MNHEY, SVGAGI. CDR3 in amino acids: CASSSGYSNYGYTF. For the CDR3, the DNA is TGTGCCAGCAGTTCAGGGTACAGTAACTATGGCTACACCTTC.

The chain links TRBV5-5 to TRBJ2-3; TRBD2 might be the D (5 bases). The CDR3 covers 14 residues. V lost 4 bases and J 2 bases, leaving 11 bases between the germline ends. Germline V gene sequence: CDR1 SGHKS, CDR2 YYEKEE (reference sequence). Here the CDR3 reads CASSRMDSTDTQYF. CDR3 sequence (DNA): TGTGCCAGCAGCCGGATGGACTCCACAGATACGCAGTATTTT.

To note about this clone: The identical CDR3 is also encoded by other nucleotide sequences in the sample. The gene calls are TRBV28 and TRBJ1-2; the D is unclear. The CDR3 is made up of 12 amino acids. CDR1 and CDR2 from the germline V gene are MDHEN and SYDVKM. V lost 3 bases to trimming and J lost 5 bases, with 7 bases between them. CDR3 sequence: CASSLAGYGYTF. CDR3 nucleotide sequence: TGTGCCAGCAGTTTGGCGGGGTATGGCTACACCTTC.

The V call is TRBV4-2, the J call TRBJ1-5, with D hard to call. The CDR3 is 13 amino acids. Germline V gives CDR1 LGHNA, CDR2 YNFKEQ. V was cut by 1 base and J by 2 bases, with 3 bases left in between. Written as DNA, the CDR3 is TGTGCCAGCAGCCAAGGGGGCAATCAGCCCCAGCATTTT. Translation gives CASSQGGNQPQHF.